This T cell receptor beta chain is from a study of blood T cells in healthy people across ages. Remarks on this clonotype: This clone may be a read error of a much larger clone one base away.

Sample donors were healthy Caucasian individuals that came from Russia, aged about 6 to 100. This CDR3 has 14 residues. Germline-derived CDR1 and CDR2 are MNHEY and SVGEGT. A second roughly 6 to 11 cycle PCR used barcoded and J-beta primers. Via MiXCR, TCRdb re-called the 5' RACE reads, giving one row per CDR3 protein. The table lists hundreds of thousands of distinct CDR3 sequences, more than 25% of them singletons, with 17% in the top ten. V gene TRBV6-2 or TRBV6-3 combines with J gene TRBJ2-4; maybe TRBD2 (6 bases). The J call could be wrong; TRBJ2-7 is a better fit for the DNA end. The sequence was collected from an elderly woman in good health. The sample was blood. CDR3: CASRPEGTRYEQYF. As DNA, the CDR3 is TGTGCCAGCAGGCCGGAGGGGACCCGCTACGAGCAGTACTTC.